Listed below are T cell receptor beta chains from one sample, sequenced in a study of neurological immune-mediated disorders. TCRdb ran MiXCR on the 5' RACE reads and lists one entry per CDR3 protein. The top ten hold under 6.5% of the sample, which has 31,000 or so distinct CDR3 sequences, about 14% seen once. What was sequenced was CD4+ T cells from blood. The source is a female donor with HTLV-1-associated myelopathy (HAM/TSP). Each CDR3 is given with its conserved first and last residue. The order of the fields is clone size, J gene, V gene, D gene, CDR3 DNA, CDR3 protein. The D gene is left open where the match is weak. Clone size is stated in some rows and not others, as once, few, many or a class when expanded.

many | TRBJ2-1 | TRBV20-1 | . | TGCAGTGCTAGAGTTTTAGCGAATGAGCAGTTCTTC | CSARVLANEQFF
many | TRBJ2-2 | TRBV11-3 | TRBD1 | TGTGCCAGCAGGTCACAGGGGTCTAGTAACACCGGGGAGCTGTTTTTT | CASRSQGSSNTGELFF
many | TRBJ2-5 | TRBV7-9 | . | TGTGCCAGCAGCCGGGACTTTCTTGAGACCCAGTACTTC | CASSRDFLETQYF
medium-sized | TRBJ2-3 | TRBV5-8 | TRBD1 | TGTGCCAGCAGAACCGGGACAGGGTACACAGATACGCAGTATTTT | CASRTGTGYTDTQYF
many | TRBJ2-3 | TRBV18 | . | TGTGCCAGCTCACCACTAGTGACTATCTTTAGCACAGATACGCAGTATTTT | CASSPLVTIFSTDTQYF
. | TRBJ2-3 | TRBV4-2 | . | TGTGCCAGCAGAAAAAAGGGGGGCAAAACAGATACGCAGTATTTT | CASRKKGGKTDTQYF
few | TRBJ2-1 | TRBV11-3 | TRBD2 | TGTGCCAGCAGCTTAGGGGAGGGGTCCTACAATGAGCAGTTCTTC | CASSLGEGSYNEQFF
. | TRBJ2-1 | TRBV27 | TRBD2 | TGTGCCAGCAGTTTAATGACTAGCATTTACAATGAGCAGTTCTTC | CASSLMTSIYNEQFF
many | TRBJ1-2 | TRBV6-5 | . | TGTGCCAGCAGAAAGGAAGAGGACTATGGCTACACCTTC | CASRKEEDYGYTF
many | TRBJ2-3 | TRBV7-3 | . | TGTGCCAGCAGCTTAGGCCGGCAGGGAACAGATACGCAGTATTTT | CASSLGRQGTDTQYF
many | TRBJ2-7 | TRBV20-1 | . | TGCAGTGCTAGAAACGTCAGGAGCTCCTACGAGCAGTACTTC | CSARNVRSSYEQYF
. | TRBJ1-4 | TRBV7-2 | . | TGTGCCAGCAGCAATCATAGAACAGGAGGGGGAAAACTGTTTTTT | CASSNHRTGGGKLFF
many | TRBJ2-7 | TRBV6-5 | TRBD2 | TGTGCCAGCAGTCGCCAGACTAGCGGGGGGGCTAACGAGCAGTACTTC | CASSRQTSGGANEQYF
many | TRBJ2-5 | TRBV25-1 | . | TGTGCCACCCGAAAAGGGCCCCAAGAGACCCAGTACTTC | CATRKGPQETQYF
many | TRBJ2-1 | TRBV5-1 | TRBD2 | TGCGCCAGCAGGACCCCCGGGGGGGGCAGTGAGCAGTTCTTC | CASRTPGGGSEQFF
many | TRBJ1-5 | TRBV6-5 | . | TGTGCCAGCAGTCGACTCGACGGGGGCAATCAGCCCCAGCATTTT | CASSRLDGGNQPQHF
many | TRBJ2-1 | TRBV24-1 | TRBD1 | TGTGCCACCAGTGATTACTCCGGGACAGCTTACAATGAGCAGTTCTTC | CATSDYSGTAYNEQFF
many | TRBJ1-2 | TRBV7-9 | . | TGTGCCAGCAGCTTTCGACAGGAAGGCTACACCTTC | CASSFRQEGYTF
many | TRBJ1-5 | TRBV2 | . | TGTGCCAGCAAGACAGGTCTTAGCAATCAGCCCCAGCATTTT | CASKTGLSNQPQHF
many | TRBJ2-1 | TRBV7-2 | . | TGTGCCAGCAGCTCCTATTTGAGCAATGAGCAGTTCTTC | CASSSYLSNEQFF
many | TRBJ1-2 | TRBV6-6 | TRBD1 | TGTGCCAGCAGTCGACAGGGGTATGGCTACACCTTC | CASSRQGYGYTF
many | TRBJ2-2 | TRBV20-1 | TRBD1 | TGCAGTGCTAGAGCGGACAGGATTGCAGGTCGCACCGGGGAGCTGTTTTTT | CSARADRIAGRTGELFF
many | TRBJ2-4 | TRBV10-3 | TRBD1 | TGTGCCATCAGCCCCGGGACAGGGCAAAAAAATGAAAACATTCAGTACTTC | CAISPGTGQKNENIQYF
many | TRBJ1-1 | TRBV29-1 | . | TGCAGCGGGGGGCAGGGAAACACTGAAGCTTTCTTT | CSGGQGNTEAFF
many | TRBJ2-3 | TRBV21-1 | . | TGTGCCAGCAGCCGCACCTGGACTAGCGGGAGAAAGACAGATACGCAGTATTTT | CASSRTWTSGRKTDTQYF
many | TRBJ2-1 | TRBV4-1 | . | TGCGCCAGCAGCCAAGTTTCCAGGGGCCTGGACAATGAGCAGTTCTTC | CASSQVSRGLDNEQFF
many | TRBJ2-2 | TRBV5-1 | . | TGCGCCAGCAGCTTGGTGGTAGCGGTGGGCACCGGGGAGCTGTTTTTT | CASSLVVAVGTGELFF
many | TRBJ2-5 | TRBV28 | . | TGTGCCAGCAGTTCACGGGGGCTTCAAGAGACCCAGTACTTC | CASSSRGLQETQYF
many | TRBJ2-3 | TRBV10-3 | . | TGTGCCATCAGTGTCGGGACACAGGGCTATACGCAGTATTTT | CAISVGTQGYTQYF
many | TRBJ2-7 | TRBV7-2 | . | TGTGCCAGCAGTTCCGGTTATCTTTCAACCTACGAGCAGTACTTC | CASSSGYLSTYEQYF
many | TRBJ1-6 | TRBV12-3/TRBV12-4 | . | TGTGCCAGCAGTCCCCGGGGGCGGGGGGCAAGGCAGTCACCCCTCCACTTT | CASSPRGRGARQSPLHF
many | TRBJ2-5 | TRBV5-5 | TRBD2 | TGTGCCAGCAGCTGGGGACTAGCGGGGGATGAGACCCAGTACTTC | CASSWGLAGDETQYF
once | TRBJ2-3 | TRBV7-7 | . | TGTGCTAGCAGCTTAGGTGGCGGGAACACAGATACGCAGTATTTT | CASSLGGGNTDTQYF
many | TRBJ2-3 | TRBV7-2 | . | TGTGCCAGCAGGGACCACAGGGGGGGGAGGACAGATACGCAGTATTTT | CASRDHRGGRTDTQYF
many | TRBJ2-4 | TRBV7-9 | TRBD1 | TGTGCCAGCAGCTTAGTAACAGGGGGTGCAGGAGACATTCAGTACTTC | CASSLVTGGAGDIQYF
. | TRBJ2-3 | TRBV20-1 | TRBD1 | TGCAGTGCTACACAGGGGGGTACGCAGTATTTT | CSATQGGTQYF